This TCR beta chain was profiled in a study of cytomegalovirus exposure and HLA in healthy donors. Study background: The Caucasian-associated ancestry cluster held around 76% of some 420 genotyped donors.

The PCR used 60 Vbeta and 13 Jbeta primers. Here immunoSEQ multiplex PCR was the method, and the copy in TCRdb shows in-frame clones only, minus some. The top ten hold roughly 1.1% of the sample, which has about 130,000 clones, about three quarters seen once. Turning to this clone: Antigen: not known.

CDR3 size: 14 residues. Germline CDR1 is SGHTA and CDR2 is FQGNSA. V gave up 5 bases and J gave up 0 bases, with 10 bases separating them. Regarding the study as a whole: In vitro testing confirmed three CMV-associated chains as specific for CMV antigens. Later analysis associated a missense DCLRE1C variant with TCR beta V- and J-gene trimming.

The TCR originated in a woman aged 25 to 39 in good health and CMV-seronegative. V gene TRBV7-2 combines with J gene TRBJ1-1; tentative D call: TRBD1 (6 bases). Sequencing was carried out using PBMCs. CDR3 nucleotide sequence: TGTGCCAGCAGCCGGACAGTGCTGAACACTGAAGCTTTCTTT. As protein: CASSRTVLNTEAFF.